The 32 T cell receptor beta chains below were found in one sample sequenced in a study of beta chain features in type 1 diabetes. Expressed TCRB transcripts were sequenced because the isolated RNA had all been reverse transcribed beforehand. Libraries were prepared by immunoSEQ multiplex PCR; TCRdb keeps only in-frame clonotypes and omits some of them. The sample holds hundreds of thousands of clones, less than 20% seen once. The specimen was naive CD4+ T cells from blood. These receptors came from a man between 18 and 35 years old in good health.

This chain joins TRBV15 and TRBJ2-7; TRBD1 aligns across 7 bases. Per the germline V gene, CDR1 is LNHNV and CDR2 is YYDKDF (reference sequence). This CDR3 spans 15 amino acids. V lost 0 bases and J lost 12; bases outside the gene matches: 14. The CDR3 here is CATSRDPGQLARAYF. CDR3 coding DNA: TGTGCCACCAGCAGAGACCCGGGACAGCTAGCTAGGGCGTACTTC.

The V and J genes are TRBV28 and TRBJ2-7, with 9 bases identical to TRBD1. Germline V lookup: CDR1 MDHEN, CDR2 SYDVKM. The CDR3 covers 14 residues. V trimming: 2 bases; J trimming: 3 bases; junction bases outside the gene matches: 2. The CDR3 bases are TGTGCCAGCAGTTTACAGACAGGGGGCTACGAGCAGTACTTC. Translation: CASSLQTGGYEQYF.

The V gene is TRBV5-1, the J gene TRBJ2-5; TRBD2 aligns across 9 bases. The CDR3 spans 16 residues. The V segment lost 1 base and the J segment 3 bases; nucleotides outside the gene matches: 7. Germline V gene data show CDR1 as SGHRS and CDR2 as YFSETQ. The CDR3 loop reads CASSLTASGVKETQYF. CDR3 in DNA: TGCGCCAGCAGCTTGACAGCTAGCGGGGTGAAAGAGACCCAGTACTTC.

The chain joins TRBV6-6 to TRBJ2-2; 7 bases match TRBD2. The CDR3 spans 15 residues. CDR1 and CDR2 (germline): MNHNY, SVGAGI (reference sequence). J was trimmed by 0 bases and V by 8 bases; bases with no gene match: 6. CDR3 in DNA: TGTGCCAGCGCCCGGGGAGGGGCGAACACCGGGGAGCTGTTTTTT. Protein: CASARGGANTGELFF.

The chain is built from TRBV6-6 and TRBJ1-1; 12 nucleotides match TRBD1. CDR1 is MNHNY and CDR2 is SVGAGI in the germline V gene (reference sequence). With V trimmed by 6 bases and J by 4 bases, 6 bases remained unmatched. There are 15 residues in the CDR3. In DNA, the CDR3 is TGTGCCAGCAGGCCCGGGACAGGGGGCTTCACTGAAGCTTTCTTT. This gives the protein CASRPGTGGFTEAFF.

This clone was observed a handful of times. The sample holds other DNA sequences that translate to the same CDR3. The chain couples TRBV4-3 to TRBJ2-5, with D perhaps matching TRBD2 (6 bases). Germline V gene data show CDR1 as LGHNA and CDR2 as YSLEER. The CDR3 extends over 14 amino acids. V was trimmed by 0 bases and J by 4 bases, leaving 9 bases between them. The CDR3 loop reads CASSQERGGETQYF. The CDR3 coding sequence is TGCGCCAGCAGCCAAGAGCGGGGAGGAGAGACCCAGTACTTC.

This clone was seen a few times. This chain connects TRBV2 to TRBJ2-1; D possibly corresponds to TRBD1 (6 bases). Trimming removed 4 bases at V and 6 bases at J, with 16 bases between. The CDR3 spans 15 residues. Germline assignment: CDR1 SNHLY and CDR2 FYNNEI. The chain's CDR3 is CASSVGRGMANEQFF. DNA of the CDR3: TGTGCCAGCAGTGTCGGTAGGGGGATGGCCAATGAGCAGTTCTTC.

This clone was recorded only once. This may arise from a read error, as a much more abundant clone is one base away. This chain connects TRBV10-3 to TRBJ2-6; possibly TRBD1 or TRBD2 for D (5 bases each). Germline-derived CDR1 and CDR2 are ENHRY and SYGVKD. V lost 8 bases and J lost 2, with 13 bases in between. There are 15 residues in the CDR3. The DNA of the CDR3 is TGTGCCATCGGGGGTGATAGGGCTGGGGCCAACGTCCTGACTTTC. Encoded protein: CAIGGDRAGANVLTF.

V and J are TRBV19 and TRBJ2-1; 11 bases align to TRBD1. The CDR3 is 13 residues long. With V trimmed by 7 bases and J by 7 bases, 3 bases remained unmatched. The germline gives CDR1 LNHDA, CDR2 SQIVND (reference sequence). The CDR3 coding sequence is TGTGCCAGTACCGGGGACAGGGGGAATGAGCAGTTCTTC. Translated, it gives CASTGDRGNEQFF.

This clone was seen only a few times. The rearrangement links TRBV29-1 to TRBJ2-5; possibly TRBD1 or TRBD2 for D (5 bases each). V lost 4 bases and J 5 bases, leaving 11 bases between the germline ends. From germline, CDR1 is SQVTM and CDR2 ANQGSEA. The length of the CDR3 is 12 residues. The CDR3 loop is CSVVRGVETQYF. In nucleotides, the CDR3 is TGCAGCGTTGTGAGAGGGGTGGAGACCCAGTACTTC.

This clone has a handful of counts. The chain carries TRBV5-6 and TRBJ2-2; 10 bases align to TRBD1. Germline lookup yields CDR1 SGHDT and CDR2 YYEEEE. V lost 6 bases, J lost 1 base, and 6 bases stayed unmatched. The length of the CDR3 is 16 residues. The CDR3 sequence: CASKVRDRGNTGELFF. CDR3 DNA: TGTGCCAGCAAAGTTAGGGACAGGGGGAACACCGGGGAGCTGTTTTTT.

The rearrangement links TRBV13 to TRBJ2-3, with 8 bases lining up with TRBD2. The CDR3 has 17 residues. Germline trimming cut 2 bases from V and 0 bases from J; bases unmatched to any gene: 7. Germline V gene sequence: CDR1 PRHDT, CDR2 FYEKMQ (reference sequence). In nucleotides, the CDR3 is TGTGCCAGCAGCTTATCCGGGCTAGCGGGTAGCACAGATACGCAGTATTTT. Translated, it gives CASSLSGLAGSTDTQYF. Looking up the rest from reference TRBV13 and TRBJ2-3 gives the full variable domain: AAGVIQSPRHLIKEKRETATLKCYPIPRHDTVYWYQQGPGQDPQFLISFYEKMQSDKGSIPDRFSAQQFSDYHSELNMSSLELGDSALYFCASSLSGLAGSTDTQYFGPGTRLTVL.

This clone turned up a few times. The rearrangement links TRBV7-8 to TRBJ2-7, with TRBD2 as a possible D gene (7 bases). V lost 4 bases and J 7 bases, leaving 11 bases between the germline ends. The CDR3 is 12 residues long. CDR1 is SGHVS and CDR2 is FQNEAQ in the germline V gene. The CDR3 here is CASSWEGGEQYF. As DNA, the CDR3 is TGTGCCAGCAGCTGGGAGGGGGGAGAGCAGTACTTC.

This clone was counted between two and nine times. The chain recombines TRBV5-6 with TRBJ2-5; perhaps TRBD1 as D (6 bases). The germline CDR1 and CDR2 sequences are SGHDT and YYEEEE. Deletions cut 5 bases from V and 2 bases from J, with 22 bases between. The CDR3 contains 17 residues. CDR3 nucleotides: TGTGCCAGCAGGTTTGGTGGCAGGACAGATAAGCAAGAGACCCAGTACTTC. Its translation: CASRFGGRTDKQETQYF.

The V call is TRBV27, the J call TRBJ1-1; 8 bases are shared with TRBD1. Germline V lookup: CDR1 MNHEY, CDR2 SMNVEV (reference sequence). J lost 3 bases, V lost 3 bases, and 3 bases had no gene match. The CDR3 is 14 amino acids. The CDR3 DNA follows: TGTGCCAGCAGTTTCCGGGACAGGTACACTGAAGCTTTCTTT. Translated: CASSFRDRYTEAFF.

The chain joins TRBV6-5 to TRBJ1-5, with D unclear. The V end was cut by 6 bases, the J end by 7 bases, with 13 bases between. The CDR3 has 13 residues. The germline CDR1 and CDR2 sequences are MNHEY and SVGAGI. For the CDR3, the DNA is TGTGCCAGCAGACCCACGTCCGGGCAGCCCCAGCATTTT. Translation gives CASRPTSGQPQHF.

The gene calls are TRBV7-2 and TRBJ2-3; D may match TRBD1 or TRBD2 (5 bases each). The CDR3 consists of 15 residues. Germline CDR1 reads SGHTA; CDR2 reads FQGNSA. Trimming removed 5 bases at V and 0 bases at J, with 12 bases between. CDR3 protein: CASSLNGASTDTQYF. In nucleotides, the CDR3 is TGTGCCAGCAGCCTAAACGGGGCTAGCACAGATACGCAGTATTTT. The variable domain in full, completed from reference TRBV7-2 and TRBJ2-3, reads GAGVSQSPSNKVTEKGKDVELRCDPISGHTALYWYRQSLGQGLEFLIYFQGNSAPDKSGLPSDRFSAERTGGSVSTLTIQRTQQEDSAVYLCASSLNGASTDTQYFGPGTRLTVL.

CDR3 sequence reads: CATSRDLLGLAGKETQYF. The DNA of the CDR3 is TGTGCCACCAGCAGAGACCTCCTAGGGCTAGCGGGGAAAGAGACCCAGTACTTC. The V and J genes are TRBV15 and TRBJ2-5; 9 bases align to TRBD2. Germline CDR1 reads LNHNV; CDR2 reads YYDKDF (reference sequence). V lost 0 bases, J lost 3 bases, and 11 bases stayed unmatched. The CDR3 consists of 18 residues.

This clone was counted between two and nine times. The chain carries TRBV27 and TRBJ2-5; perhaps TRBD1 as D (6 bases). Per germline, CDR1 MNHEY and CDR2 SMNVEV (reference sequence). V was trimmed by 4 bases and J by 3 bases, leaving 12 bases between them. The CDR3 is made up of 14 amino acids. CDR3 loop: CASSYANREETQYF. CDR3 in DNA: TGTGCCAGCAGTTATGCCAACAGGGAAGAGACCCAGTACTTC.

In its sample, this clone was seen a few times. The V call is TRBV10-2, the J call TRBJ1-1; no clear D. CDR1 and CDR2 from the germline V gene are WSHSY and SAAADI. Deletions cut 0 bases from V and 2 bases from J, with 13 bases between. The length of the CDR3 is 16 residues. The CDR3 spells CASSESTPGGNTEAFF. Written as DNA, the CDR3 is TGCGCCAGCAGTGAGTCGACTCCGGGAGGAAACACTGAAGCTTTCTTT.

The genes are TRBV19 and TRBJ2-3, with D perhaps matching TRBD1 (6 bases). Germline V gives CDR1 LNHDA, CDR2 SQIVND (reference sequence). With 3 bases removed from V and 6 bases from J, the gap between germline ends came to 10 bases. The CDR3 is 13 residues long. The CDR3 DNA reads TGTGCCAGTAGTATCACCACAGGGGATACGCAGTATTTT. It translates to CASSITTGDTQYF.

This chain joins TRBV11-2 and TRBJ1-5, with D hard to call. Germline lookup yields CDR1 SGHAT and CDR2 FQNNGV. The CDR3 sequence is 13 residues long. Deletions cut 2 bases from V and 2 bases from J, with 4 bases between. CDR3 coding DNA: TGTGCCAGCAGCTTATCCGGCAATCAGCCCCAGCATTTT. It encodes CASSLSGNQPQHF.

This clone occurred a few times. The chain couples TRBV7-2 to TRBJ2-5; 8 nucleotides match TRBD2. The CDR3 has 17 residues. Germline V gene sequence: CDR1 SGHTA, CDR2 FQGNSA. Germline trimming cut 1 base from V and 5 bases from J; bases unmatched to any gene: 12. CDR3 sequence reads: CASSLGAGVLFVETQYF. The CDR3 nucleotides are TGTGCCAGCAGCTTAGGAGCGGGAGTTTTATTCGTCGAGACCCAGTACTTC.

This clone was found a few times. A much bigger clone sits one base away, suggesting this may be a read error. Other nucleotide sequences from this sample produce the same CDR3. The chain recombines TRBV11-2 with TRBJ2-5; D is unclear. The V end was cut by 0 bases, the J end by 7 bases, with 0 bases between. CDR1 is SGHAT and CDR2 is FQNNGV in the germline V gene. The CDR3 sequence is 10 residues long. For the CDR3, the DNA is TGTGCCAGCAGCTTAGAGACCCAGTACTTC. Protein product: CASSLETQYF.

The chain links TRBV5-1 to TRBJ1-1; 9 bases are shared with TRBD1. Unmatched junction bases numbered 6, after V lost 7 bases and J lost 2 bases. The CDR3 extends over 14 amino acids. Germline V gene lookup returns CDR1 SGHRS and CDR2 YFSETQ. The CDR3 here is CASGGDRENTEAFF. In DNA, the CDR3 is TGCGCCAGCGGCGGGGACAGGGAAAACACTGAAGCTTTCTTT.

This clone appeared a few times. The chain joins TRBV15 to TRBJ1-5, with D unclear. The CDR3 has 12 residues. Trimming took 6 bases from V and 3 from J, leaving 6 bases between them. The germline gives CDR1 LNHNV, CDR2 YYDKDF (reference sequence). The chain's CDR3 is CATRGFNQPQHF. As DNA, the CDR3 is TGTGCCACCAGGGGATTCAATCAGCCCCAGCATTTT.

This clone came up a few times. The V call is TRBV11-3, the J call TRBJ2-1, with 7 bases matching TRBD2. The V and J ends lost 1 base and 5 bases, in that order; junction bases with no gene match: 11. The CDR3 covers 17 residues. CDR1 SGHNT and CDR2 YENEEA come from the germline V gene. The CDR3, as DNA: TGTGCCAGCAGCTTAGGAGGGTGGGGGACTATCAACAATGAGCAGTTCTTC. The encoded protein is CASSLGGWGTINNEQFF.

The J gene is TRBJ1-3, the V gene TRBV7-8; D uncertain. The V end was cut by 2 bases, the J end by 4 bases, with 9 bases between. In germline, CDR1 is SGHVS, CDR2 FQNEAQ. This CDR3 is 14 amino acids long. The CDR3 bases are TGTGCCAGCAGCTTATCCGTAGGCGGAAACACCATATATTTT. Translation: CASSLSVGGNTIYF.

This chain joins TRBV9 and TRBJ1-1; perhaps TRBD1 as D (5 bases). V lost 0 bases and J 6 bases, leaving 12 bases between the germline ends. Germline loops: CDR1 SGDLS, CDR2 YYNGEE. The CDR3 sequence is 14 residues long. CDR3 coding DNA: TGTGCCAGCAGCGTAGCTACCCGGGGCGCTGAAGCTTTCTTT. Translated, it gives CASSVATRGAEAFF.

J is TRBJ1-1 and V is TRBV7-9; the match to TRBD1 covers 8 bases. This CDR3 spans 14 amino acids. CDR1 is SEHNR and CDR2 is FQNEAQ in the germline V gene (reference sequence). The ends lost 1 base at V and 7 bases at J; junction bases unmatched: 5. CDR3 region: CASSLGQGFGEAFF. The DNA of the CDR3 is TGTGCCAGCAGCTTAGGACAGGGGTTCGGTGAAGCTTTCTTT.

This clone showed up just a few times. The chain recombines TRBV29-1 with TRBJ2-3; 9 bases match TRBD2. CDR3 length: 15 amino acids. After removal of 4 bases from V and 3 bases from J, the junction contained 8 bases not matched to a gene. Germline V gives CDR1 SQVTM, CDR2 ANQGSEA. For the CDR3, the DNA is TGCAGCGTTGGACCAGCGGGAGGAAGGACAGATACGCAGTATTTT. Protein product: CSVGPAGGRTDTQYF.

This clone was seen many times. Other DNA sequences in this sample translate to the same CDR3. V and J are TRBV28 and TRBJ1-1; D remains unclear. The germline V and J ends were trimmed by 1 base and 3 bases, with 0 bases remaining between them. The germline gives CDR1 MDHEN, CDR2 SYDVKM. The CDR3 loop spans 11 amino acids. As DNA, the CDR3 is TGTGCCAGCAGTTTATACACTGAAGCTTTCTTT. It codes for CASSLYTEAFF.